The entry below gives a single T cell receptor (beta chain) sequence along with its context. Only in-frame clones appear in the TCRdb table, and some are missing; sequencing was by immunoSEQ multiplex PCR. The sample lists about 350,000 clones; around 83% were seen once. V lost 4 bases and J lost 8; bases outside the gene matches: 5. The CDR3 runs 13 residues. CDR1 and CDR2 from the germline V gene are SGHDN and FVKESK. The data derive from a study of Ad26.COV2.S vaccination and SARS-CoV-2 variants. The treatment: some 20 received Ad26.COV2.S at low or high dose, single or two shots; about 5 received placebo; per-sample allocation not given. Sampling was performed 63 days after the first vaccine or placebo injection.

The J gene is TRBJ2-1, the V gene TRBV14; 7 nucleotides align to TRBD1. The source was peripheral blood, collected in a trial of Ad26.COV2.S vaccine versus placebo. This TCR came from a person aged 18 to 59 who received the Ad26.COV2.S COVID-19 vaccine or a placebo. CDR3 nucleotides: TGTGCCAGCAGCCGACAGGGTTTTCATGAGCAGTTCTTC. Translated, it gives CASSRQGFHEQFF.